This TCR beta chain emerged from a study of OX40 agonist ivuxolimab in advanced cancers. Study-level background: Each patient was given ivuxolimab into a vein every 2 weeks, at 0.01 to 10 mg/kg.

Sequencing was performed with immunoSEQ multiplex PCR; in TCRdb, only in-frame clones are kept and a portion is missing. The sample includes about 93,000 clones, roughly 92% of them seen just once. Autoimmune disease history or systemic immunosuppression led to patients being barred. The germline V gene has CDR1 SQVTM and CDR2 ANQGSEA. The CDR3 sequence is 12 residues long. V was pared by 1 base and J by 3 bases, with 7 bases between. Material: CD4+ or CD8+ T cells sorted from blood, obtained in a trial of the OX40 agonist ivuxolimab. The genes are TRBV29-1 and TRBJ2-7; no reliable D call. The sequence came from an adult with an advanced solid tumor such as melanoma, head and neck, liver or kidney cancer. CDR3 nucleotides: TGCAGCGTTGAAGGCCAGAACTACGAGCAGTACTTC. It specifies CSVEGQNYEQYF.